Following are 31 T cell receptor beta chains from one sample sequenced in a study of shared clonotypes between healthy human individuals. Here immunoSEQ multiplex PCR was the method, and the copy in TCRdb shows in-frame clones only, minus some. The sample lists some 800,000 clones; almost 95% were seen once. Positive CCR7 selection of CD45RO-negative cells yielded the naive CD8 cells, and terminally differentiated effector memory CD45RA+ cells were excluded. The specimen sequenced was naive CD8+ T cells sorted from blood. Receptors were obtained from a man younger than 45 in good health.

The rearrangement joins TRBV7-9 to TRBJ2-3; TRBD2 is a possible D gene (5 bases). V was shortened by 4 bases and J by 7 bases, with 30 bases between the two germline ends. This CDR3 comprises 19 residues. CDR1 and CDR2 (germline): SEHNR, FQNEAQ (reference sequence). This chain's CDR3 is CASSSPDPAALAEGNTQYF. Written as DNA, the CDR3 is TGTGCCAGCAGCTCCCCGGATCCAGCGGCCTTAGCAGAAGGGAATACGCAGTATTTT.

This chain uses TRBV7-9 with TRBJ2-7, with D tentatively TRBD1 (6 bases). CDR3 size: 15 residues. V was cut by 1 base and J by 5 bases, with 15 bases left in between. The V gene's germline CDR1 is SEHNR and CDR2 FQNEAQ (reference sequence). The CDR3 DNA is TGTGCCAGCAGCTTAGGGTCAGGGGTTAAACACGAGCAGTACTTC. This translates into CASSLGSGVKHEQYF.

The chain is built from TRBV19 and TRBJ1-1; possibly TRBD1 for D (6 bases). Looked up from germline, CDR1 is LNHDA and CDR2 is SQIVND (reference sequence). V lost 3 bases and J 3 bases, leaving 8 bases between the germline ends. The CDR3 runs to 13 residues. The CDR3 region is CASSIQGYTEAFF. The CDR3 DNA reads TGTGCCAGTAGTATTCAGGGGTACACTGAAGCTTTCTTT.

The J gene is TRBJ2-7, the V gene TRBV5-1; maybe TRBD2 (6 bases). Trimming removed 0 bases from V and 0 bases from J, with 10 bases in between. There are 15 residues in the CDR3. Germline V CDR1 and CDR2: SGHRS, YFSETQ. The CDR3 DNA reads TGCGCCAGCAGCTTGGTGGCGGGGAACTCCTACGAGCAGTACTTC. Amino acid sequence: CASSLVAGNSYEQYF.

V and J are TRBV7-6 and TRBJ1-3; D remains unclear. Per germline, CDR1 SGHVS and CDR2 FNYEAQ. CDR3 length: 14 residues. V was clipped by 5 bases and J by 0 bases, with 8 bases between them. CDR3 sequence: CASSGPNSGNTIYF. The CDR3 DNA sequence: TGTGCCAGCAGCGGTCCTAACTCTGGAAACACCATATATTTT.

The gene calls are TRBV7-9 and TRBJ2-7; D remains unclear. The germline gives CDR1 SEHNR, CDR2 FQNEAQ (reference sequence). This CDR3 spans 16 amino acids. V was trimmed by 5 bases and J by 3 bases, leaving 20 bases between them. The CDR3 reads CASSPVGNVGLYEQYF. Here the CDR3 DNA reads TGTGCCAGCAGCCCCGTTGGGAACGTGGGTCTCTACGAGCAGTACTTC.

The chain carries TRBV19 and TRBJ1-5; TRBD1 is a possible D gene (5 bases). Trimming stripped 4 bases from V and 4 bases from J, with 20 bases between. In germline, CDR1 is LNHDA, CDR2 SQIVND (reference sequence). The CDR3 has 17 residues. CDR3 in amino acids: CASSTTSGTHSNQPQHF. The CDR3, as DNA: TGTGCCAGTAGTACAACATCAGGGACCCACTCTAATCAGCCCCAGCATTTT.

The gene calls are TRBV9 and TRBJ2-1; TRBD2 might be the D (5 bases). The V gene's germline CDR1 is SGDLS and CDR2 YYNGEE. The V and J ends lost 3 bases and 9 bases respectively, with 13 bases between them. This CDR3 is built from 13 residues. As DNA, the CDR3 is TGTGCCAGCAGCGCGTCTGGAGGAGGTGAGCAGTTCTTC. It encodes CASSASGGGEQFF.

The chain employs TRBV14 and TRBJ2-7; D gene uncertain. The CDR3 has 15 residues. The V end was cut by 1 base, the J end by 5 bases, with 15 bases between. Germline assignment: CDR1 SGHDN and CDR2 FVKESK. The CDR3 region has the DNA TGTGCCAGCAGCCAAGGTAGGGTGGTATCGAACGAGCAGTACTTC. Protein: CASSQGRVVSNEQYF.

CDR3: CASSRTVSYEQYF. The CDR3, as DNA: TGTGCCAGCAGTCGGACAGTATCCTACGAGCAGTACTTC. The J gene is TRBJ2-7, the V gene TRBV28; the D gene is possibly TRBD1 (6 bases). The CDR3 contains 13 residues. Germline lookup yields CDR1 MDHEN and CDR2 SYDVKM. Trimming pared 5 bases from V and 1 base from J, leaving 9 bases between. The full variable domain, with the rest looked up from reference TRBV28 and TRBJ2-7, is DVKVTQSSRYLVKRTGEKVFLECVQDMDHENMFWYRQDPGLGLRLIYFSYDVKMKEKGDIPEGYSVSREKKERFSLILESASTNQTSMYLCASSRTVSYEQYFGPGTRLTVT.

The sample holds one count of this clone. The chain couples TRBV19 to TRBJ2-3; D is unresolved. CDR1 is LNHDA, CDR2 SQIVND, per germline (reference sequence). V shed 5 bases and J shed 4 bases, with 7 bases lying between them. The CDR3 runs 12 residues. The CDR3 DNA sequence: TGTGCCAGTAGTCCACGGTCAGATACGCAGTATTTT. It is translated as CASSPRSDTQYF.

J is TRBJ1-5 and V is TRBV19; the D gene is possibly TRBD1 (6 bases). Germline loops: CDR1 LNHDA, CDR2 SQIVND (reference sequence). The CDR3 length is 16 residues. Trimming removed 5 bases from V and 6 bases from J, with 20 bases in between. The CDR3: CASSPEQGLWRQPQHF. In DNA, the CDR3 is TGTGCCAGTAGTCCTGAACAGGGCTTGTGGCGTCAGCCCCAGCATTTT.

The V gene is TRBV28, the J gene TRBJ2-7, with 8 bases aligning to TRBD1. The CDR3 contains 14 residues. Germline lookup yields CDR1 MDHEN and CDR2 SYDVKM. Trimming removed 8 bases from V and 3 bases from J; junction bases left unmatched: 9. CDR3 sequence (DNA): TGTGCCAGCCACAGGGGGAGAACCTACTACGAGCAGTACTTC. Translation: CASHRGRTYYEQYF.

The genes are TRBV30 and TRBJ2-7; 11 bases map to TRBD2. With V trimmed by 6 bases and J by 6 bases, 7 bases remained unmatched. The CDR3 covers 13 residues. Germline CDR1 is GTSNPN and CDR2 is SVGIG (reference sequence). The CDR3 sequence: CACIPGLAVEQYF. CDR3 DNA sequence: TGTGCCTGCATCCCGGGACTAGCGGTCGAGCAGTACTTC.

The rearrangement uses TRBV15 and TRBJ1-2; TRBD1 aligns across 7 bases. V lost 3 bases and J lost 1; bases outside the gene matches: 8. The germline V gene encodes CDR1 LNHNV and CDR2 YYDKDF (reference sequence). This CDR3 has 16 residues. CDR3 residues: CATSRGQPTFNYGYTF. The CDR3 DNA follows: TGTGCCACCAGCAGGGGACAGCCTACCTTTAACTATGGCTACACCTTC.

CDR3 region: CASSPGLRADTQYF. Written as DNA, the CDR3 is TGTGCCAGCAGCCCCGGACTACGGGCAGATACGCAGTATTTT. The rearrangement uses TRBV9 and TRBJ2-3; possible D gene TRBD2, 6 bases. V lost 4 bases to trimming and J lost 4 bases, with 13 bases between them. This CDR3 spans 14 amino acids. Germline V gives CDR1 SGDLS, CDR2 YYNGEE.

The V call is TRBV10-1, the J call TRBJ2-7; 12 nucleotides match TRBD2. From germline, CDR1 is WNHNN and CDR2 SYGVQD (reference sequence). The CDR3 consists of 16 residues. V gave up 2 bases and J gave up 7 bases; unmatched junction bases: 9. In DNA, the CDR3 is TGCGCCAGCAGTGAGGGGTCTAGCGGGAGGGCCCTGGAGCAGTACTTC. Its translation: CASSEGSSGRALEQYF.

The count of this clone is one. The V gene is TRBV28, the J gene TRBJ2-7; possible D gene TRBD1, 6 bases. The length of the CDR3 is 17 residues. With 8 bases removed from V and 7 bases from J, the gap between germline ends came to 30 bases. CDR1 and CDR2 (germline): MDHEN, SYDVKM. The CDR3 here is CASGTSFDSAIGREQYF. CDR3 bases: TGTGCCAGCGGGACATCATTCGATTCTGCCATTGGCCGGGAGCAGTACTTC.

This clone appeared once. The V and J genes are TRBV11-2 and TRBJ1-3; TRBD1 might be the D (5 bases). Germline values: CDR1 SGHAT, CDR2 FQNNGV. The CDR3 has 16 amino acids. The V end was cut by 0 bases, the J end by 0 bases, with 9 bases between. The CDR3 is CASSLDWGVSGNTIYF. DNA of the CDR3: TGTGCCAGCAGCTTAGATTGGGGGGTCTCTGGAAACACCATATATTTT.

The CDR3 DNA sequence: TGCGCCAGCAGCCAAGAGATGGCCAGCACGGGCTACACCTTC. This translates into CASSQEMASTGYTF. The V gene is TRBV4-1, the J gene TRBJ1-2; D gene uncertain. Germline V gives CDR1 MGHRA, CDR2 YSYEKL. The CDR3 loop spans 14 amino acids. The V end was cut by 0 bases, the J end by 8 bases, with 13 bases between.

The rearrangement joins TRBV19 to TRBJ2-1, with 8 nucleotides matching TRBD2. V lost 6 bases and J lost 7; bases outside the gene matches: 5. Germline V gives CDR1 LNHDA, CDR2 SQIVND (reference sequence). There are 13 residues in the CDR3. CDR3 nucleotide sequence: TGTGCCAGTAGCCCCAGCGGGAGTAATGAGCAGTTCTTC. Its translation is CASSPSGSNEQFF.

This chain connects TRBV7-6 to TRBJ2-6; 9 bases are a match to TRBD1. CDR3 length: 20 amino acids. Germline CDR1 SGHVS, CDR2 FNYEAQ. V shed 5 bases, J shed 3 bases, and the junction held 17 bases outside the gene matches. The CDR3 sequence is CASSPERQNRGRGGANVLTF. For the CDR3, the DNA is TGTGCCAGCAGCCCGGAGAGGCAGAACAGGGGGCGCGGTGGGGCCAACGTCCTGACTTTC.

The CDR3 is CASSLRTGSYNEQFF. Here the CDR3 DNA reads TGTGCCAGCAGTTTACGGACAGGGTCCTACAATGAGCAGTTCTTC. The chain has TRBV7-6 and TRBJ2-1; 8 bases agree with TRBD1. CDR3 size: 15 residues. J lost 1 base, V lost 6 bases, and 5 bases had no gene match. CDR1 SGHVS and CDR2 FNYEAQ come from the germline V gene.

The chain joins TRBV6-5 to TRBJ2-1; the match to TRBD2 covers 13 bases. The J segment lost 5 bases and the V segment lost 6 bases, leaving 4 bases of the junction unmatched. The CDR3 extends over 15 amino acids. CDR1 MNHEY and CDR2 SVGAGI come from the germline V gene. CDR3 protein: CASSRLAGGHNEQFF. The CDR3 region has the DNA TGTGCCAGCAGCCGACTAGCGGGAGGACACAATGAGCAGTTCTTC.

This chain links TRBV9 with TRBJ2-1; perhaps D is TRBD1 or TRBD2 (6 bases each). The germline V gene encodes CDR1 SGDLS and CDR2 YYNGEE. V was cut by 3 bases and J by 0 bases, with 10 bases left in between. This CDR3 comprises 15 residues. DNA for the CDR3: TGTGCCAGCAGCGAGGAGGGGGGCTCCTACAATGAGCAGTTCTTC. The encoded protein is CASSEEGGSYNEQFF.

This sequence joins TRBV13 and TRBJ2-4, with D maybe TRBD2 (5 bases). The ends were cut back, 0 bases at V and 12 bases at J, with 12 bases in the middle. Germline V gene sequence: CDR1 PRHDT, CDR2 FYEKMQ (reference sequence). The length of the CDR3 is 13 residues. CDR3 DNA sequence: TGTGCCAGCAGCTTAGGGGACCAGCGGCATCAGTACTTC. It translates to CASSLGDQRHQYF.

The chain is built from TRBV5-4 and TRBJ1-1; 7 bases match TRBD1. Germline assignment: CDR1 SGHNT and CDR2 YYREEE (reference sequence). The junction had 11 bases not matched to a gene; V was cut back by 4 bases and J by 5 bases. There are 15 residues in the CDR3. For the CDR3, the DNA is TGTGCCAGCAGCCAACGCGATCAGGGGGGGACTGAAGCTTTCTTT. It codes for CASSQRDQGGTEAFF.

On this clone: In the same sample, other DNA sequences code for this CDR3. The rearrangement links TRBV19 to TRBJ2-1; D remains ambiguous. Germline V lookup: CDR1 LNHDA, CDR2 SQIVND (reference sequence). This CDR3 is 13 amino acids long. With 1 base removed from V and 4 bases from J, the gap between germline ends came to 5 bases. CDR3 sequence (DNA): TGTGCCAGTAGTATAGCCCGATACAATGAGCAGTTCTTC. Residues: CASSIARYNEQFF.

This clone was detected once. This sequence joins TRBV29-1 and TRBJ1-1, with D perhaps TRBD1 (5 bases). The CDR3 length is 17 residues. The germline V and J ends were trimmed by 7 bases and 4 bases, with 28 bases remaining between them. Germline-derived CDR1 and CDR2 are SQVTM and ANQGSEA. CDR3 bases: TGCAGCGCCGAAGGGTGCAGGGCATCCGCGAGGTGCACTGAAGCTTTCTTT. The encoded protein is CSAEGCRASARCTEAFF.

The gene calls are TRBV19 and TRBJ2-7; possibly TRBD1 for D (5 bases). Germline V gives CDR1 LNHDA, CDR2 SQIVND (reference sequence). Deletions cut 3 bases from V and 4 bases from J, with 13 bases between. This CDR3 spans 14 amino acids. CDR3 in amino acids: CASSIADRGYEQYF. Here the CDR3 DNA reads TGTGCCAGTAGTATCGCCGACAGAGGTTACGAGCAGTACTTC.

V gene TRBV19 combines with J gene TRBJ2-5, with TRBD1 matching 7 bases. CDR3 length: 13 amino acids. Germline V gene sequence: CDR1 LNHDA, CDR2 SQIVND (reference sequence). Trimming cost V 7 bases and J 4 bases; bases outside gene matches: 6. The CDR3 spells CASKKGARETQYF. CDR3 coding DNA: TGTGCCAGTAAAAAGGGGGCGCGAGAGACCCAGTACTTC.